Below, 6 T cell receptor beta chains from the same sample are listed, as sequenced in a study of T cell responses to AZD1222 COVID-19 vaccine. Generated by immunoSEQ multiplex PCR, the TCRdb table keeps only in-frame clones and is missing some. The sample comprises more than 85,000 clones, 88% of which are singletons, and 9.1% rests with the top ten. This specimen was peripheral blood, taken on day 0 of AZD1222 vaccination. All receptors come from an adult in good health.

The chain's CDR3 is CASSFWGATQYF. CDR3 coding DNA: TGTGCCAGCAGCTTTTGGGGGGCGACCCAGTACTTC. The rearrangement uses TRBV28 and TRBJ2-5, with D possibly being TRBD1 or TRBD2 (6 bases each). Germline V CDR1 and CDR2: MDHEN, SYDVKM. The germline V and J ends were trimmed by 6 bases and 7 bases, with 12 bases remaining between them. This CDR3 is 12 amino acids long.

This clone was counted a few times. V is TRBV19 and J is TRBJ1-5; 8 bases are shared with TRBD1. This CDR3 comprises 15 residues. Per the germline V gene, CDR1 is LNHDA and CDR2 is SQIVND (reference sequence). V lost 5 bases to trimming and J lost 4 bases; unmatched junction nucleotides: 7. The CDR3 protein is CASSPRQGFNQPQHF. DNA of the CDR3: TGTGCCAGTAGTCCAAGACAGGGGTTTAATCAGCCCCAGCATTTT.

This clone was detected once. The chain uses TRBV7-8 and TRBJ2-5; D is unclear. Germline loops: CDR1 SGHVS, CDR2 FQNEAQ. Trimming cost V 3 bases and J 1 base, with 12 bases left between them. This CDR3 has 15 amino acids. CDR3 region: CASSLVPVSQETQYF. CDR3 nucleotides: TGTGCCAGCAGCTTGGTCCCAGTGAGCCAAGAGACCCAGTACTTC.

The chain employs TRBV9 and TRBJ2-7; D unresolved. The germline V gene encodes CDR1 SGDLS and CDR2 YYNGEE. The CDR3 consists of 12 residues. The germline V and J ends were trimmed by 2 bases and 4 bases, with 7 bases remaining between them. The CDR3 DNA is TGTGCCAGCAGCGTCAGGTGTTACGAGCAGTACTTC. Translation: CASSVRCYEQYF.

V usage is TRBV7-2 and J usage is TRBJ2-1; 7 nucleotides line up with TRBD2. The CDR3 spans 14 residues. Unmatched junction bases numbered 5, after V lost 3 bases and J lost 6 bases. Germline assignment: CDR1 SGHTA and CDR2 FQGNSA. CDR3 amino acids: CASSFGLVGNEQFF. CDR3 in DNA: TGTGCCAGCAGCTTTGGACTAGTGGGCAATGAGCAGTTCTTC.

The chain uses TRBV4-2 and TRBJ2-4, with TRBD1 as a possible D gene (6 bases). Between the trimmed V and J ends, which lost 0 bases and 0 bases, there was a span of 12 bases. The CDR3 spans 17 residues. Germline CDR1 reads LGHNA; CDR2 reads YNFKEQ. Written as DNA, the CDR3 is TGTGCCAGCAGCCAAGACCCGCAGGGGATAGCCAAAAACATTCAGTACTTC. Its protein product is CASSQDPQGIAKNIQYF.